These T cell receptor beta chains were read from a single sample in a study of cytomegalovirus exposure and HLA in healthy donors. Repertoires were generated with immunoSEQ multiplex PCR, while TCRdb's copy carries only in-frame clones and drops some. In the table there are approximately 150,000 clones, around 80% of which are singletons. Sequenced material: PBMCs. The receptors here all came from a man younger than 30 in good health and CMV-seropositive. The CDR3 runs from the conserved cysteine through the conserved F or W. Fields, in order: D gene, J gene, V gene, clone size, CDR3 DNA, CDR3 protein. The D gene is left open where the match is weak. Clone size is given for some rows only: seen once, a few or many times, or a class if the clone is expanded.

D gene: -; J gene: TRBJ2-1; V gene: TRBV28; clone size: -; CDR3 DNA: TGTGCCAGCAGTTTCGGGGTACGAGGGATATCCTACAATGAGCAGTTCTTC; CDR3 protein: CASSFGVRGISYNEQFF
D gene: TRBD1; J gene: TRBJ1-1; V gene: TRBV6-5; clone size: -; CDR3 DNA: TGTGCCACCGGGACAGACCTCAGGTGGGCTGAAGCTTTCTTT; CDR3 protein: CATGTDLRWAEAFF
D gene: -; J gene: TRBJ2-7; V gene: TRBV10-3; clone size: -; CDR3 DNA: TGTGCCATAAATGGGGGAGGCCCTTCCTCCTACGAGCAGTACTTC; CDR3 protein: CAINGGGPSSYEQYF
D gene: -; J gene: TRBJ1-1; V gene: TRBV6-5; clone size: few; CDR3 DNA: TGTGCCAGCAGTTACGGGCAGAGCACGAACACTGAAGCTTTCTTT; CDR3 protein: CASSYGQSTNTEAFF
D gene: -; J gene: TRBJ1-3; V gene: TRBV30; clone size: -; CDR3 DNA: TGTGCCTGGAGTTTGGACAGCCGACCGTATTTT; CDR3 protein: CAWSLDSRPYF
D gene: -; J gene: TRBJ2-7; V gene: TRBV7-3; clone size: few; CDR3 DNA: TGTGCCAGCAGTCCGTCACCCGGGAACGAGCAGTACTTC; CDR3 protein: CASSPSPGNEQYF
D gene: TRBD1; J gene: TRBJ2-6; V gene: TRBV30; clone size: once; CDR3 DNA: TGTGCCTGGAGTGTACGGACAGGGGGCTCTGGGGCCAACGTCCTGACTTTC; CDR3 protein: CAWSVRTGGSGANVLTF
D gene: -; J gene: TRBJ1-5; V gene: TRBV28; clone size: -; CDR3 DNA: TGTGCCAGCAGGGAGACTGACAGGTCCAATCAGCCCCAGCATTTT; CDR3 protein: CASRETDRSNQPQHF
D gene: TRBD2; J gene: TRBJ2-5; V gene: TRBV11-2; clone size: -; CDR3 DNA: TGTGCCAGCAGCTCGAGAACCGGGGCGGGAGGTAAAGAGACCCAGTACTTC; CDR3 protein: CASSSRTGAGGKETQYF
D gene: -; J gene: TRBJ2-5; V gene: TRBV19; clone size: -; CDR3 DNA: TGTGCCAGTAGTTCCAGCGGTAGCGGGACCCAGTACTTC; CDR3 protein: CASSSSGSGTQYF
D gene: TRBD2; J gene: TRBJ2-7; V gene: TRBV27; clone size: -; CDR3 DNA: TGTGCCAGTTCTAGCGGACTCCTCTACGAGCAGTACTTC; CDR3 protein: CASSSGLLYEQYF
D gene: -; J gene: TRBJ2-7; V gene: TRBV7-9; clone size: -; CDR3 DNA: TGTGCCAGCAGCTTCCAGTACGAGCAGTACTTC; CDR3 protein: CASSFQYEQYF
D gene: -; J gene: TRBJ1-1; V gene: TRBV10-3; clone size: -; CDR3 DNA: TGTGCCATCAAGGACAGTGTCGCTGAAGCTTTCTTT; CDR3 protein: CAIKDSVAEAFF
D gene: TRBD1; J gene: TRBJ2-2; V gene: TRBV29-1; clone size: -; CDR3 DNA: TGCAGCGCCCACAGGGGGGTTGGACCGAGGACCGGGGAGCTGTTTTTT; CDR3 protein: CSAHRGVGPRTGELFF
D gene: TRBD1; J gene: TRBJ1-1; V gene: TRBV19; clone size: -; CDR3 DNA: TGTGCCAGTAGTTGGGCGGACAGGGGGACCGAAGCTTTCTTT; CDR3 protein: CASSWADRGTEAFF
D gene: TRBD2; J gene: TRBJ2-3; V gene: TRBV9; clone size: -; CDR3 DNA: TGTGCCAGCAGCTATGGACTAGCGGGTGTCACAGATACGCAGTATTTT; CDR3 protein: CASSYGLAGVTDTQYF
D gene: -; J gene: TRBJ1-4; V gene: TRBV5-6; clone size: few; CDR3 DNA: TGTGCCAGCAGCTTGTGGGGGGGTCTCGGTGAAAAACTGTTTTTT; CDR3 protein: CASSLWGGLGEKLFF
D gene: TRBD1; J gene: TRBJ2-2; V gene: TRBV10-1; clone size: -; CDR3 DNA: TGCGCCAGCAGTGAAACAGGACAGGGAAACACCGGGGAGCTGTTTTTT; CDR3 protein: CASSETGQGNTGELFF
D gene: -; J gene: TRBJ2-3; V gene: TRBV29-1; clone size: -; CDR3 DNA: TGCAGCGTTGTGCTCTACACAGATACGCAGTATTTT; CDR3 protein: CSVVLYTDTQYF
D gene: -; J gene: TRBJ1-3; V gene: TRBV19; clone size: once; CDR3 DNA: TGTGCCAGTAGTAAACGACAGAGCTCTGGAAACACCATATATTTT; CDR3 protein: CASSKRQSSGNTIYF
D gene: -; J gene: TRBJ1-3; V gene: TRBV10-3; clone size: -; CDR3 DNA: TGTGCCATCCGCAGGTCTGGAAACACCATATATTTT; CDR3 protein: CAIRRSGNTIYF
D gene: TRBD2; J gene: TRBJ2-1; V gene: TRBV5-1; clone size: few; CDR3 DNA: TGCGCCAGCAGCTTGTTGAGCGGGGACGGGCAGTTCTTC; CDR3 protein: CASSLLSGDGQFF
D gene: -; J gene: TRBJ2-1; V gene: TRBV15; clone size: once; CDR3 DNA: TGTGCCACCAGCAGAGATGTCAGCTCCTACAATGAGCAGTTCTTC; CDR3 protein: CATSRDVSSYNEQFF
D gene: TRBD2; J gene: TRBJ2-3; V gene: TRBV27; clone size: few; CDR3 DNA: TGTGCCAGCAGTCCCAGACTAGCGGGAGGGCCAGTAGATACGCAGTATTTT; CDR3 protein: CASSPRLAGGPVDTQYF
D gene: -; J gene: TRBJ2-7; V gene: TRBV27; clone size: few; CDR3 DNA: TGTGCCAGCAGTTTGATGGGGCCCTCCAGGGAGCAGTACTTC; CDR3 protein: CASSLMGPSREQYF
D gene: TRBD1; J gene: TRBJ2-3; V gene: TRBV7-3; clone size: -; CDR3 DNA: TGTGCCAGCAGCCGACAGGGCAGCACAGATACGCAGTATTTT; CDR3 protein: CASSRQGSTDTQYF
D gene: TRBD2; J gene: TRBJ2-5; V gene: TRBV29-1; clone size: -; CDR3 DNA: TGCAGCGCCTTGAGCCCTAGCGGGGAGACCCAGTACTTC; CDR3 protein: CSALSPSGETQYF
D gene: -; J gene: TRBJ2-5; V gene: TRBV6-1; clone size: few; CDR3 DNA: TGTGCCAGCAGCCAGGCAGGGGCCCTACAGACCCAGTACTTC; CDR3 protein: CASSQAGALQTQYF
D gene: TRBD1; J gene: TRBJ2-5; V gene: TRBV19; clone size: few; CDR3 DNA: TGTGCCAGTAGTGGAGGTAAAAGGGACAGGGGGCGTGAGACCCAGTACTTC; CDR3 protein: CASSGGKRDRGRETQYF
D gene: -; J gene: TRBJ1-5; V gene: TRBV28; clone size: -; CDR3 DNA: TGTGCCAGCACCCCTCCGGGGATTTCTCAGCCCCAGCATTTT; CDR3 protein: CASTPPGISQPQHF
D gene: -; J gene: TRBJ1-1; V gene: TRBV2; clone size: few; CDR3 DNA: TGTGCCACCTACGGGGACACTGAAGCTTTCTTT; CDR3 protein: CATYGDTEAFF
D gene: TRBD1; J gene: TRBJ2-7; V gene: TRBV18; clone size: -; CDR3 DNA: TGTGCCAGCTCACCACAAGGACAGGGCTCCTACGAGCAGTACTTC; CDR3 protein: CASSPQGQGSYEQYF
D gene: TRBD2; J gene: TRBJ2-1; V gene: TRBV5-4; clone size: -; CDR3 DNA: TGTGCCAGCAGCTTGGGACTAGCGGGGACGTGTGAGCAGTTCTTC; CDR3 protein: CASSLGLAGTCEQFF
D gene: TRBD1; J gene: TRBJ1-2; V gene: TRBV19; clone size: -; CDR3 DNA: TGTGCCAGTAGTATCGGACAGGGAGGAGACTATGGCTACACCTTC; CDR3 protein: CASSIGQGGDYGYTF